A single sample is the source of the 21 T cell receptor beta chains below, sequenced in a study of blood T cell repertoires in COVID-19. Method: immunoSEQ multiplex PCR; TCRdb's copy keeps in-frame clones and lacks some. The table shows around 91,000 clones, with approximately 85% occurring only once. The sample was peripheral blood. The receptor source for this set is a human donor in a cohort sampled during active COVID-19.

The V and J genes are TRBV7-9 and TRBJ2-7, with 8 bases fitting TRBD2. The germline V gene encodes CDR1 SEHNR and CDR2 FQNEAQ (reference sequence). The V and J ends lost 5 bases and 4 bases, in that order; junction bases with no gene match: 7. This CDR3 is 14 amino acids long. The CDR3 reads CASSPGPGGYEQYF. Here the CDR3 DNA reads TGTGCCAGCAGCCCAGGGCCGGGGGGGTACGAGCAGTACTTC.

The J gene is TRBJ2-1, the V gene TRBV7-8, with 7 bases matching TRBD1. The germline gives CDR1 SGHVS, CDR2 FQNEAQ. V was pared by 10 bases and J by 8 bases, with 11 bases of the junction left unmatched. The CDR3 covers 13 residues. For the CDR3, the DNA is TGTGCCACCCAGGGGGAGTCTTTCCATGAGCAGTTCTTC. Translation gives CATQGESFHEQFF. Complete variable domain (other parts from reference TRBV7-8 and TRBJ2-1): GAGVSQSPRYKVAKRGQDVALRCDPISGHVSLFWYQQALGQGPEFLTYFQNEAQLDKSGLPSDRFFAERPEGSVSTLKIQRTQQEDSAVYLCATQGESFHEQFFGPGTRLTVL.

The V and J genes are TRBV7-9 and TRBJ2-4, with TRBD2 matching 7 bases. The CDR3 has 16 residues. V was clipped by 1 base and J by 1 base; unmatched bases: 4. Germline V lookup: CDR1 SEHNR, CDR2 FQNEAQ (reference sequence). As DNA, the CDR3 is TGTGCCAGCAGCTTAGGTGGCGGGAGTGCCAAAAACATTCAGTACTTC. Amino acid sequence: CASSLGGGSAKNIQYF. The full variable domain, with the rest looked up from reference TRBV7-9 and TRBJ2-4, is DTGVSQNPRHKITKRGQNVTFRCDPISEHNRLYWYRQTLGQGPEFLTYFQNEAQLEKSRLLSDRFSAERPKGSFSTLEIQRTEQGDSAMYLCASSLGGGSAKNIQYFGAGTRLSVL.

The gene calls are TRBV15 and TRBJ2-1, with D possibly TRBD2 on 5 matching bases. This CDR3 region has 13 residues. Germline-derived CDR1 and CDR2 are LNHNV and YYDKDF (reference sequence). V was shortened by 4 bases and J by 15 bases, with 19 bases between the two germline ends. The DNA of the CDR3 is TGTGCCACCAGCAACGGGGAGAGCGGCGCCAGGTTCTTC. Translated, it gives CATSNGESGARFF.

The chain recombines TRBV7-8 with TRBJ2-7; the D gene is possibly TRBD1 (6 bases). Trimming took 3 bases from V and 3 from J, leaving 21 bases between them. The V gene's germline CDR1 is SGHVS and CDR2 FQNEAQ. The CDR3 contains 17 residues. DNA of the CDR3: TGTGCCAGCAGCTTTTCAGGGGCCATCCCCTCCTTCTACGAGCAGTACTTC. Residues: CASSFSGAIPSFYEQYF.

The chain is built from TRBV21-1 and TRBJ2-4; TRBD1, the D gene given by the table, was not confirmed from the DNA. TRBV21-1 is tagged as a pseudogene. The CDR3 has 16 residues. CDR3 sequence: CASSSRTGWTKNIQYF. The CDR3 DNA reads TGTGCCAGCAGCAGCCGTACAGGGTGGACCAAAAACATTCAGTACTTC.

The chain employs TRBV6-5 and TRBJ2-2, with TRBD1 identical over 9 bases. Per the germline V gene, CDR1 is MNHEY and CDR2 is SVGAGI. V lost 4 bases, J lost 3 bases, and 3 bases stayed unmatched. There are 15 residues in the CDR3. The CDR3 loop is CASSLDRGYTGELFF. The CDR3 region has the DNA TGTGCCAGCAGTTTGGACAGGGGTTACACCGGGGAGCTGTTTTTT.

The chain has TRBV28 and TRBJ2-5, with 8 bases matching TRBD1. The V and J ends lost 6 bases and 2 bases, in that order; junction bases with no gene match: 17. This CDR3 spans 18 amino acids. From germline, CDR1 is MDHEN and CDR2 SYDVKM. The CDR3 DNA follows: TGTGCCAGCAGCTCGGCCTTGAAGTACAGGGACAGGCAAGAGACCCAGTACTTC. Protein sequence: CASSSALKYRDRQETQYF.

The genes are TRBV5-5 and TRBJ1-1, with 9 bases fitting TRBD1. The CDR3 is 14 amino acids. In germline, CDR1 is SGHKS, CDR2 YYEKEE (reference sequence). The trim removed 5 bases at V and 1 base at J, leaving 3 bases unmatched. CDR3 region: CASRPGQGNTEAFF. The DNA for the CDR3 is TGTGCCAGCAGACCGGGACAGGGGAACACTGAAGCTTTCTTT.

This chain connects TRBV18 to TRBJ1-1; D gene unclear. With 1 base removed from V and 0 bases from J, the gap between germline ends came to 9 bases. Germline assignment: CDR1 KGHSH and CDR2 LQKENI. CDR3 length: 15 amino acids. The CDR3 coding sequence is TGTGCCAGCTCACCACGCACAACCATGAACACTGAAGCTTTCTTT. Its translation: CASSPRTTMNTEAFF.

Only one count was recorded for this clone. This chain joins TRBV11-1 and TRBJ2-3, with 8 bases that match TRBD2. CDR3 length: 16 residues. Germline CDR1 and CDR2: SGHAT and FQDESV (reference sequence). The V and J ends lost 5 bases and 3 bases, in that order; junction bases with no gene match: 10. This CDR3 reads CASSPLGAGVTDTQYF. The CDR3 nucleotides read TGTGCCAGCAGCCCCCTGGGAGCGGGGGTGACAGATACGCAGTATTTT.

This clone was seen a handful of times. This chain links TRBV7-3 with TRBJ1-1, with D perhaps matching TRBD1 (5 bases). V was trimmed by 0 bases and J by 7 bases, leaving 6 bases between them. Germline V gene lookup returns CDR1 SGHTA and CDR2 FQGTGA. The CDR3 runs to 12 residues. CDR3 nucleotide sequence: TGTGCCAGCAGCTTAACGGGGGGTGAAGCTTTCTTT. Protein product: CASSLTGGEAFF.

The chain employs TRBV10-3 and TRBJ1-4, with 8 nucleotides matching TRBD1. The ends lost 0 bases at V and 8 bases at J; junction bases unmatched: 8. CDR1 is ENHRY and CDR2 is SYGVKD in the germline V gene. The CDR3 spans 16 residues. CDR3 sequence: CAISESHRGGKEKLFF. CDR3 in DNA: TGTGCCATCAGTGAGTCCCACAGGGGGGGTAAGGAAAAACTGTTTTTT.

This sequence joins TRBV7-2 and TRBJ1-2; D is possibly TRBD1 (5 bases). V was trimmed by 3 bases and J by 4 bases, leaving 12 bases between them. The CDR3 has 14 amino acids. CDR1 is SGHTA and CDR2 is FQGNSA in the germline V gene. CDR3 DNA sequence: TGTGCCAGCAGCTTTGGAGGGGCTGGCTATGGCTACACCTTC. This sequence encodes CASSFGGAGYGYTF.

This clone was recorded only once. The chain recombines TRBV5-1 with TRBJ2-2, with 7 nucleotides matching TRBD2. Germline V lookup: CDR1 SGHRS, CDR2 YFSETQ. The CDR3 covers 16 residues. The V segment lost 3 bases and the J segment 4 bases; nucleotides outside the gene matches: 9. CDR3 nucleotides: TGCGCCAGCAGCTCACCCGGACTAGTGAGCACCGGGGAGCTGTTTTTT. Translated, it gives CASSSPGLVSTGELFF. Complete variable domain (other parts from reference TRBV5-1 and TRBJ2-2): KAGVTQTPRYLIKTRGQQVTLSCSPISGHRSVSWYQQTPGQGLQFLFEYFSETQRNKGNFPGRFSGRQFSNSRSEMNVSTLELGDSALYLCASSSPGLVSTGELFFGEGSRLTVL.

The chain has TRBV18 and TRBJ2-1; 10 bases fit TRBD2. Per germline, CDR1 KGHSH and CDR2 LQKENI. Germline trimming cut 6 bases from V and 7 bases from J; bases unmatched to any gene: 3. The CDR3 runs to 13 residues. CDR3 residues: CASSGTSDNEQFF. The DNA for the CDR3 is TGTGCCAGCTCCGGGACTAGCGATAATGAGCAGTTCTTC. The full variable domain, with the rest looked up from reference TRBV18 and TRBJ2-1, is NAGVMQNPRHLVRRRGQEARLRCSPMKGHSHVYWYRQLPEEGLKFMVYLQKENIIDESGMPKERFSAEFPKEGPSILRIQQVVRGDSAAYFCASSGTSDNEQFFGPGTRLTVL.

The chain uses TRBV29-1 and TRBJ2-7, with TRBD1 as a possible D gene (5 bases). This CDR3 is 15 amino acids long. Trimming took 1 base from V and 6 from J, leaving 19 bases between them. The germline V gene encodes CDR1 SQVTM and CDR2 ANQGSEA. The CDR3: CSVEASQGPLGEQYF. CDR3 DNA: TGCAGCGTTGAAGCTTCCCAGGGCCCACTGGGCGAGCAGTACTTC.

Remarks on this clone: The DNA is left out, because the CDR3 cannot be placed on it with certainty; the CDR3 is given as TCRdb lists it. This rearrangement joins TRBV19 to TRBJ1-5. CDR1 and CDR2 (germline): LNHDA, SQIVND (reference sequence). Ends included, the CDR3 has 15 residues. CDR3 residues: CASSRRAGVSQPQHF.

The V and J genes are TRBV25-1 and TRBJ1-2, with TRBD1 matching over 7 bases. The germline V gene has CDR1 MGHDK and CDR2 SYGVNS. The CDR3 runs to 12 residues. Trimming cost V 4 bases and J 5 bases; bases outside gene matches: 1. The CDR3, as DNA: TGTGCCAGCAGTGGACAGGGATATGGCTACACCTTC. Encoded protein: CASSGQGYGYTF.

The CDR3, as DNA: TGTGCCAGTAAGCGCGGGACAGGGGGCGAAACAGATACGCAGTATTTT. The encoded protein is CASKRGTGGETDTQYF. The chain carries TRBV19 and TRBJ2-3; 12 bases fit TRBD1. J lost 3 bases, V lost 7 bases, and 8 bases had no gene match. Germline V gene sequence: CDR1 LNHDA, CDR2 SQIVND (reference sequence). The CDR3 runs 16 residues.

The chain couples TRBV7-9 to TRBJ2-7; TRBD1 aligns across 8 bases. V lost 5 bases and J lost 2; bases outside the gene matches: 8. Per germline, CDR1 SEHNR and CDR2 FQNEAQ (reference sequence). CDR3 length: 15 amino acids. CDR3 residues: CASSPQGAPAYEQYF. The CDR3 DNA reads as TGTGCCAGCAGCCCCCAGGGGGCGCCGGCCTACGAGCAGTACTTC.